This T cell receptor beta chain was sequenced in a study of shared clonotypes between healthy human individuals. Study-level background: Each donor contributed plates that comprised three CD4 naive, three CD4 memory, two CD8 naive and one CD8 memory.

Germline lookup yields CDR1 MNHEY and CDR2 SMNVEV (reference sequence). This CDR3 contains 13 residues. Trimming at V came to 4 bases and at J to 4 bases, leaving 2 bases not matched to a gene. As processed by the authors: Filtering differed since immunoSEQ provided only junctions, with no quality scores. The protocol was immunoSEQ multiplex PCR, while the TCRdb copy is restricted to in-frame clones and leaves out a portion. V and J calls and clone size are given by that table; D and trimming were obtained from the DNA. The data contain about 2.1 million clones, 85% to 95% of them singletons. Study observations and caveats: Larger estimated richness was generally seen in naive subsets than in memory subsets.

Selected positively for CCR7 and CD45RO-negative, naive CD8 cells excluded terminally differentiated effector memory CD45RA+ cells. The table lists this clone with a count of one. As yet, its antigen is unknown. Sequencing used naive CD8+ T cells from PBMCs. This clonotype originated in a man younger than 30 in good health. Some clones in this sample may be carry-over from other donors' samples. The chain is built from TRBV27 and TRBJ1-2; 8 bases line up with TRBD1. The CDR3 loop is CASSYGQGYGYTF. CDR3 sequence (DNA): TGTGCCAGCAGTTATGGACAGGGCTATGGCTACACCTTC.